One and the same sample provided the 13 T cell receptor beta chains below, sequenced in a study of cytomegalovirus exposure and HLA in healthy donors (dated by TCRdb to the late 2010s). Library preparation was by the immunoSEQ multiplex PCR assay. For the multiplex PCR, a mixture combining 60 forward primers for TCR Vbeta segments and 13 reverse primers for TCR Jbeta segments was used. TCRdb mirrors the immuneACCESS table, restricted to in-frame sequences. Some clones are absent from its copies; in checked studies, under half trace to an unresolved V gene, and the reason for the others is unknown. The sample table lists about 210,000 clones, around 86% of them with a count of one. The top ten clonotypes cover roughly a tenth of the sample. The sequencing input was PBMCs. The receptors were gathered from a woman between 50 and 59 years old in good health and CMV-seropositive.

This sequence joins TRBV18 and TRBJ1-1; tentatively, D is TRBD1 (5 bases). CDR1 and CDR2 from the germline V gene are KGHSH and LQKENI. V was clipped by 8 bases and J by 10 bases, with 23 bases between them. The CDR3 has 14 amino acids. The DNA of the CDR3 is TGTGCCAGCCTAGAAGCAGGGTTTATTAGCGGAGCTTTCTTT. It encodes CASLEAGFISGAFF.

The J gene is TRBJ1-2, the V gene TRBV7-2, with no clear D. The CDR3 has 14 residues. The germline V gene has CDR1 SGHTA and CDR2 FQGNSA. Trimming shortened V by 2 bases and J by 3 bases, and 10 bases separated the two germline ends. CDR3 sequence: CASSLRGYDYGYTF. The CDR3, as DNA: TGTGCCAGCAGCTTAAGAGGGTATGACTATGGCTACACCTTC.

The chain employs TRBV11-3 and TRBJ2-3, with TRBD1 matching 9 bases. Trimming took 4 bases from V and 1 from J; bases not matched to a gene: 9. The CDR3 spans 17 residues. From germline, CDR1 is SGHNT and CDR2 YENEEA. The CDR3 DNA reads as TGTGCCAGCAGCTCGGGACAGGGAAAGGAGGGCACAGATACGCAGTATTTT. Translated, it gives CASSSGQGKEGTDTQYF.

This chain links TRBV6-1 with TRBJ1-5; TRBD1 agrees at 9 bases. CDR1 and CDR2 (germline): MNHNS, SASEGT. The CDR3 is 13 amino acids. V shed 7 bases and J 5 bases; nucleotides not matched to a gene: 3. The CDR3 reads CASKGTGHQPQHF. In DNA form, the CDR3 reads TGTGCCAGCAAGGGGACAGGGCATCAGCCCCAGCATTTT.

This clone was picked up a small number of times. The chain joins TRBV27 to TRBJ1-2, with D possibly matching TRBD1 (6 bases). V lost 5 bases to trimming and J lost 7 bases, with 14 bases between them. Germline V gives CDR1 MNHEY, CDR2 SMNVEV (reference sequence). The CDR3 sequence is 13 residues long. DNA of the CDR3: TGTGCCAGCAGTCCAGGACAGTTTGGTGGCTACACCTTC. Protein sequence: CASSPGQFGGYTF.

The DNA for the CDR3 is TGTGCCAGCAGCTCAGAGAGGGTAGGGGGCGATCCCGGGACCGGGGAGCTGTTTTTT. As protein: CASSSERVGGDPGTGELFF. The J gene is TRBJ2-2, the V gene TRBV7-9, with 7 positions matching TRBD1. This CDR3 comprises 19 residues. Germline CDR1 SEHNR, CDR2 FQNEAQ (reference sequence). V shed 4 bases and J 5 bases; nucleotides not matched to a gene: 19. The variable domain in full, with the rest retrieved from reference TRBV7-9 and TRBJ2-2, is DTGVSQNPRHKITKRGQNVTFRCDPISEHNRLYWYRQTLGQGPEFLTYFQNEAQLEKSRLLSDRFSAERPKGSFSTLEIQRTEQGDSAMYLCASSSERVGGDPGTGELFFGEGSRLTVL.

The J gene is TRBJ2-1, the V gene TRBV7-2; 10 bases are a match to TRBD2. V lost 1 base to trimming and J lost 10 bases; unmatched junction nucleotides: 10. The CDR3 sequence is 16 residues long. Germline CDR1 reads SGHTA; CDR2 reads FQGNSA. The CDR3 nucleotides are TGTGCCAGCAGCTTAGTACTAGCGGGGAGTGAGGAGGAGCAGTTCTTC. Its translation is CASSLVLAGSEEEQFF. The variable domain in full, with the rest retrieved from reference TRBV7-2 and TRBJ2-1, is GAGVSQSPSNKVTEKGKDVELRCDPISGHTALYWYRQSLGQGLEFLIYFQGNSAPDKSGLPSDRFSAERTGGSVSTLTIQRTQQEDSAVYLCASSLVLAGSEEEQFFGPGTRLTVL.

This clone was observed a handful of times. The rearrangement joins TRBV18 to TRBJ1-6, with a possible D match to TRBD1 (5 bases). Deletions cut 3 bases from V and 0 bases from J, with 12 bases between. Germline CDR1 KGHSH, CDR2 LQKENI. The CDR3 has 17 residues. The CDR3 sequence: CASSPQIGDSYNSPLHF. The CDR3 nucleotides are TGTGCCAGCTCACCGCAGATAGGGGACTCCTATAATTCACCCCTCCACTTT.

The chain uses TRBV18 and TRBJ1-1; D remains unclear. Between the trimmed V and J ends, which lost 0 bases and 11 bases, there was a span of 13 bases. CDR3 length equals 13 residues. Germline V gene data show CDR1 as KGHSH and CDR2 as LQKENI. The CDR3 sequence: CASSPPSPGLAFF. The CDR3 DNA sequence: TGTGCCAGCTCACCACCGTCCCCGGGATTGGCTTTCTTT. Based on the CDR3 plus reference TRBV18 and TRBJ1-1, the full variable domain is NAGVMQNPRHLVRRRGQEARLRCSPMKGHSHVYWYRQLPEEGLKFMVYLQKENIIDESGMPKERFSAEFPKEGPSILRIQQVVRGDSAAYFCASSPPSPGLAFFGQGTRLTVV.

The V call is TRBV5-1, the J call TRBJ2-5; tentatively, D is TRBD1 (5 bases). With 4 bases removed from V and 9 bases from J, the gap between germline ends came to 16 bases. The CDR3 is 13 amino acids. Looked up from germline, CDR1 is SGHRS and CDR2 is YFSETQ. In nucleotides, the CDR3 is TGCGCCAGCAGCCCATTGGGGCTTCTTTCCCAGTACTTC. This gives the protein CASSPLGLLSQYF.

V usage is TRBV7-9 and J usage is TRBJ1-2; the match to TRBD1 covers 7 bases. With V trimmed by 6 bases and J by 4 bases, 5 bases remained unmatched. This CDR3 contains 13 residues. Looked up from germline, CDR1 is SEHNR and CDR2 is FQNEAQ (reference sequence). CDR3 sequence reads: CASRGTAPYGYTF. CDR3 nucleotide sequence: TGTGCCAGCAGAGGGACAGCTCCCTATGGCTACACCTTC.

The gene calls are TRBV27 and TRBJ1-1; weak D call: TRBD1 (5 bases). Germline lookup yields CDR1 MNHEY and CDR2 SMNVEV (reference sequence). The V end lost 8 bases, the J end lost 2 bases, and 18 bases lay between the germline ends. The CDR3 is 15 residues long. DNA of the CDR3: TGTGCCAGCTGGAGGGGACCGAGGGGCAACACTGAAGCTTTCTTT. This encodes CASWRGPRGNTEAFF.

The chain couples TRBV28 to TRBJ1-3, with 8 bases identical to TRBD1. From germline, CDR1 is MDHEN and CDR2 SYDVKM. The junction had 15 bases not matched to a gene; V was cut back by 6 bases and J by 5 bases. CDR3 length: 17 residues. This CDR3 is CASSSHRRGQVRNTIYF. CDR3 DNA: TGTGCCAGCAGCTCCCACCGCAGGGGGCAAGTTAGAAACACCATATATTTT.